This T cell receptor beta chain came from a study of blood T cell repertoires in COVID-19. Method: immunoSEQ multiplex PCR; TCRdb's copy keeps in-frame clones and lacks some. The sample has about 360,000 clones, 75% to 90% seen once; the top ten hold under 8.5%. Germline CDR1 reads MNHEY; CDR2 reads SVGAGI. Trimming took off 7 bases at V and 3 bases at J, with 13 bases between the two ends. This CDR3 has 15 residues. Sequencing was performed on peripheral blood. The TCR comes from a woman in her sixties or seventies with COVID-19, enrolled during active disease. The chain carries TRBV6-5 and TRBJ1-6, with a weak D call TRBD1 (5 bases). CDR3 DNA sequence: TGTGCCAGCACTCGGTACAGGCGCTATAATTCACCCCTCCACTTT. It codes for CASTRYRRYNSPLHF.